These 5 T cell receptor beta chains share one sample of origin, sequenced in a study of cytomegalovirus exposure and HLA in healthy donors. With 60 Vbeta and 13 Jbeta primers, the PCR was carried out. The method was immunoSEQ multiplex PCR; TCRdb's version includes in-frame clones alone and lacks a portion of them. The sample lists approximately 160,000 clones, around 77% occurring once. Sequencing input: PBMCs. The receptors derive from a woman in her twenties or thirties in good health and CMV-seronegative.

This clone was detected only a few times. The rearrangement joins TRBV27 to TRBJ2-5; 7 bases agree with TRBD1. From germline, CDR1 is MNHEY and CDR2 SMNVEV (reference sequence). CDR3 size: 16 residues. V lost 6 bases, J lost 4 bases, and 14 bases stayed unmatched. In nucleotides, the CDR3 is TGTGCCAGCAGATCTTCCGAGGGGGCGTCCCGAGAGACCCAGTACTTC. Protein product: CASRSSEGASRETQYF.

The rearrangement joins TRBV5-6 to TRBJ2-1; D ambiguous. Trimming removed 3 bases at V and 3 bases at J, with 16 bases between. The CDR3 is made up of 16 amino acids. The germline V gene has CDR1 SGHDT and CDR2 YYEEEE. The CDR3 here is CASSYRNSLLYNEQFF. CDR3 nucleotide sequence: TGTGCCAGCAGCTACCGGAACAGCCTACTCTACAATGAGCAGTTCTTC. The full variable domain, with the rest looked up from reference TRBV5-6 and TRBJ2-1, is DAGVTQSPTHLIKTRGQQVTLRCSPKSGHDTVSWYQQALGQGPQFIFQYYEEEERQRGNFPDRFSGHQFPNYSSELNVNALLLGDSALYLCASSYRNSLLYNEQFFGPGTRLTVL.

This rearrangement joins TRBV2 to TRBJ1-1, with 7 nucleotides matching TRBD1. Germline V CDR1 and CDR2: SNHLY, FYNNEI. With 0 bases clipped from V and 3 bases from J, the junction kept 4 bases outside the gene matches. This CDR3 has 15 amino acids. The CDR3: CASSEAGGSYTEAFF. The CDR3 DNA sequence: TGTGCCAGCAGTGAAGCAGGGGGCTCGTACACTGAAGCTTTCTTT.

J is TRBJ1-5 and V is TRBV9; D is ambiguous. From germline, CDR1 is SGDLS and CDR2 YYNGEE. The CDR3 sequence is 14 residues long. The ends were cut back, 4 bases at V and 0 bases at J, with 8 bases in the middle. The CDR3 region has the DNA TGTGCCAGCAGCACCGGGAATAGCAATCAGCCCCAGCATTTT. Its protein is CASSTGNSNQPQHF. Full variable domain (outside the CDR3, taken from reference TRBV9 and TRBJ1-5): DSGVTQTPKHLITATGQRVTLRCSPRSGDLSVYWYQQSLDQGLQFLIQYYNGEERAKGNILERFSAQQFPDLHSELNLSSLELGDSALYFCASSTGNSNQPQHFGDGTRLSIL.

The chain couples TRBV7-9 to TRBJ2-1; 9 bases fit TRBD2. Per the germline V gene, CDR1 is SEHNR and CDR2 is FQNEAQ (reference sequence). Trimming cost V 7 bases and J 6 bases; bases outside gene matches: 19. The CDR3 runs to 18 residues. CDR3 amino acids: CASTLRPTGTSPSNEQFF. The CDR3 DNA follows: TGTGCCAGCACCCTTAGGCCCACCGGGACTAGCCCCAGCAATGAGCAGTTCTTC.